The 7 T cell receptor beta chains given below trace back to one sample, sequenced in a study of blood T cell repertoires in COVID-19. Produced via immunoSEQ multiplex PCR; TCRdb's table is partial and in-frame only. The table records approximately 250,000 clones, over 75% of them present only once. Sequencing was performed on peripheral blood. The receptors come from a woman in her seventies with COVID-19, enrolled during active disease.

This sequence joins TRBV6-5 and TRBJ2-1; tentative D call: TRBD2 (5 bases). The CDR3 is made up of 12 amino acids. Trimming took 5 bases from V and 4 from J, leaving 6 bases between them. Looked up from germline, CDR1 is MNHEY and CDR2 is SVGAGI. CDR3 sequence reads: CASSRTYNEQFF. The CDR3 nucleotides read TGTGCCAGCAGTCGGACTTACAATGAGCAGTTCTTC.

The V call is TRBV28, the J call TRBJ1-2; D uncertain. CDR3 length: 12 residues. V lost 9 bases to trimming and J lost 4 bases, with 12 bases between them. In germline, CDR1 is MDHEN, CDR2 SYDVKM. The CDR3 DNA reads TGTGCCAGTCGGAGCGGCACCTATGGCTACACCTTC. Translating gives CASRSGTYGYTF.

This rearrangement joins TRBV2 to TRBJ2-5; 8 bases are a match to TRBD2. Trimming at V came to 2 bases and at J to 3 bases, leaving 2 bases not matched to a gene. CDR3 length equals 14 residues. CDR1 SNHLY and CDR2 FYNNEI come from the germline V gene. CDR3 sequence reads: CASSEILAEETQYF. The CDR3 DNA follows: TGTGCCAGCAGTGAAATACTAGCGGAAGAGACCCAGTACTTC.

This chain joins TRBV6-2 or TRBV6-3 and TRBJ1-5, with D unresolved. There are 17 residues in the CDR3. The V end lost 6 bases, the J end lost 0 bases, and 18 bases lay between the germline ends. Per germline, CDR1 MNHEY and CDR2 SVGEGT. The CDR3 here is CASSQRARTYSNQPQHF. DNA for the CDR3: TGTGCCAGCAGCCAAAGAGCGCGAACTTATAGCAATCAGCCCCAGCATTTT.

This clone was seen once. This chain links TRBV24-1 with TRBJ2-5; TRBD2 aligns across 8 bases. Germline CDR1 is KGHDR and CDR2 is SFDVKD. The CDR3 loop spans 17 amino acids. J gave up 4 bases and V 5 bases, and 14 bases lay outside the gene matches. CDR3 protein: CATSAPRAGGLRETQYF. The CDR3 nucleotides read TGTGCCACCAGTGCCCCCAGGGCGGGAGGACTCCGAGAGACCCAGTACTTC.

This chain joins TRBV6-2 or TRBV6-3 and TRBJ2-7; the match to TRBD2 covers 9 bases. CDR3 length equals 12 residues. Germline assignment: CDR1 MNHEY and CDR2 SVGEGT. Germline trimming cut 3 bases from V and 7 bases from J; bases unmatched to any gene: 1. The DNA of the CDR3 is TGTGCCAGCAGTTATCTAGCGGGAGAGCAGTACTTC. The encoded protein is CASSYLAGEQYF.

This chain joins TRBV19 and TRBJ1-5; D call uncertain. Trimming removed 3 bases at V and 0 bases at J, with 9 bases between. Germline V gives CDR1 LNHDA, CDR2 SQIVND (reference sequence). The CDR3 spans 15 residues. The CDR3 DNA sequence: TGTGCCAGTAGTATTGCCCAGAATAGCAATCAGCCCCAGCATTTT. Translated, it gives CASSIAQNSNQPQHF.